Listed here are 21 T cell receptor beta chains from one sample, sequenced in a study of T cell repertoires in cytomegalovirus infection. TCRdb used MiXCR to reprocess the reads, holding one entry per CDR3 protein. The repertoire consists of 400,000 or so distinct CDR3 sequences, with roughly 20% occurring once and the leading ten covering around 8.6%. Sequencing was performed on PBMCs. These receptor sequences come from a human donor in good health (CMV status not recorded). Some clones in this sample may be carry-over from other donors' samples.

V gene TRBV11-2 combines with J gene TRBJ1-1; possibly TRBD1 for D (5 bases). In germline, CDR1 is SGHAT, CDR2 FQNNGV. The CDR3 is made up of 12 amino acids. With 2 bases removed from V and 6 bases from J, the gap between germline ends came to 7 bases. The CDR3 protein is CASSLRGAEAFF. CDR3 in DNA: TGTGCCAGCAGCTTAAGAGGGGCTGAAGCTTTCTTT.

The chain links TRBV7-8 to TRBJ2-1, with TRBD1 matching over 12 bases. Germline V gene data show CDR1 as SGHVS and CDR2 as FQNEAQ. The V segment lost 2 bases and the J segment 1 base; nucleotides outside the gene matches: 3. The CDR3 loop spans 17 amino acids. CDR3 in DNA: TGTGCCAGCAGCTTACCGGGACAGGGGGCTTCCTACAATGAGCAGTTCTTC. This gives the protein CASSLPGQGASYNEQFF.

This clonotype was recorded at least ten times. The CDR3 reads CASSPAGQGLYEQYF. CDR3 coding DNA: TGTGCCAGCAGCCCAGCGGGACAGGGTTTATACGAGCAGTACTTC. The gene calls are TRBV7-2 and TRBJ2-7; 9 bases fit TRBD1. From germline, CDR1 is SGHTA and CDR2 FQGNSA. CDR3 length: 15 amino acids. Losses at the gene ends were 5 bases for V and 4 bases for J; bases not matched to a gene: 9.

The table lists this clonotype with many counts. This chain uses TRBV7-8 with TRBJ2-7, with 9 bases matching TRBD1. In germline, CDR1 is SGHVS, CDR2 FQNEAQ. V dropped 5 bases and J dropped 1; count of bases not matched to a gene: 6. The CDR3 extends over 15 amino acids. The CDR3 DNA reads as TGTGCCAGCAGCCCGCGGACAGGGGAATCCTACGAGCAGTACTTC. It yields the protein CASSPRTGESYEQYF.

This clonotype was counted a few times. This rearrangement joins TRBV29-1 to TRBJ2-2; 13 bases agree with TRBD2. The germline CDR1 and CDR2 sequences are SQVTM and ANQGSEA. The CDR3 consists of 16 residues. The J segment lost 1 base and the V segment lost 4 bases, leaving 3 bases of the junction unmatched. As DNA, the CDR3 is TGCAGCGTTGGGGGACTAGCGGGGATGAACACCGGGGAGCTGTTTTTT. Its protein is CSVGGLAGMNTGELFF.

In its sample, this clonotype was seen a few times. The CDR3 nucleotides are TGTGCCAGCAGCCCTGGGGACAGGGGAGGCCAAGAGACCCAGTACTTC. Protein: CASSPGDRGGQETQYF. The genes are TRBV5-8 and TRBJ2-5, with 10 bases fitting TRBD1. The germline V gene encodes CDR1 SGHTS and CDR2 YDEGEE. The CDR3 length is 16 residues. J gave up 1 base and V 4 bases, and 7 bases lay outside the gene matches. Complete variable domain (other parts from reference TRBV5-8 and TRBJ2-5): EAGVTQSPTHLIKTRGQQATLRCSPISGHTSVYWYQQALGLGLQFLLWYDEGEERNRGNFPPRFSGRQFPNYSSELNVNALELEDSALYLCASSPGDRGGQETQYFGPGTRLLVL.

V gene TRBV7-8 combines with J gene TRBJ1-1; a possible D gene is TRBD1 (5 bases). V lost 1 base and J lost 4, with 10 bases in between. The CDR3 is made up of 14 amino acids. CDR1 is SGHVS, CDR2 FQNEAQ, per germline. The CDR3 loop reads CASSLEGWITEAFF. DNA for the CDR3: TGTGCCAGCAGCTTAGAGGGGTGGATCACTGAAGCTTTCTTT.

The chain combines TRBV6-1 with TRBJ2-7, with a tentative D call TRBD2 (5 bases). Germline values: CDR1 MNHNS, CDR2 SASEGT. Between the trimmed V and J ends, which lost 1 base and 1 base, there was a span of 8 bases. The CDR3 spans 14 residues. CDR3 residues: CASSEVRGSYEQYF. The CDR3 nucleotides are TGTGCCAGCAGTGAAGTTCGGGGATCCTACGAGCAGTACTTC.

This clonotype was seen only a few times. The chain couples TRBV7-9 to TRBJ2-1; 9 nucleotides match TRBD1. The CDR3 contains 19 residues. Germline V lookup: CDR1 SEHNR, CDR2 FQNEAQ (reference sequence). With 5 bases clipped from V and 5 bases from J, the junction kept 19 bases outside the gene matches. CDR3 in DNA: TGTGCCAGCAGCACCCAGGCGGTCGTCGACAGGGGGGTGGACAATGAGCAGTTCTTC. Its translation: CASSTQAVVDRGVDNEQFF.

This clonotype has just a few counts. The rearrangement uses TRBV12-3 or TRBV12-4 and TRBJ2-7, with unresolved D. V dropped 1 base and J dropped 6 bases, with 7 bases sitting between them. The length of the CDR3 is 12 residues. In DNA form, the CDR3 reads TGTGCCAGCAGTTTAGGTTACGGCGAGCAGTACTTC. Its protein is CASSLGYGEQYF.

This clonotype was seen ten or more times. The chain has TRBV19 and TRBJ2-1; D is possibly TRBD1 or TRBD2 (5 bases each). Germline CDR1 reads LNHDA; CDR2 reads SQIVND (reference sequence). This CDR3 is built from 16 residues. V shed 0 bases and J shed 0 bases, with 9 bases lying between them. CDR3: CASSIDRGDSYNEQFF. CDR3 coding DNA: TGTGCCAGTAGTATAGACCGAGGGGACTCCTACAATGAGCAGTTCTTC. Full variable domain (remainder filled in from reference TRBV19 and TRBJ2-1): DGGITQSPKYLFRKEGQNVTLSCEQNLNHDAMYWYRQDPGQGLRLIYYSQIVNDFQKGDIAEGYSVSREKKESFPLTVTSAQKNPTAFYLCASSIDRGDSYNEQFFGPGTRLTVL.

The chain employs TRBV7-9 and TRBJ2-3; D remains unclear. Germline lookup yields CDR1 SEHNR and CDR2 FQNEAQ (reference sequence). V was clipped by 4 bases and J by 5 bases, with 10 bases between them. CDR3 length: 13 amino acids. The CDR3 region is CASSSRYKDTQYF. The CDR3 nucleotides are TGTGCCAGCAGCTCGAGATACAAAGATACGCAGTATTTT.

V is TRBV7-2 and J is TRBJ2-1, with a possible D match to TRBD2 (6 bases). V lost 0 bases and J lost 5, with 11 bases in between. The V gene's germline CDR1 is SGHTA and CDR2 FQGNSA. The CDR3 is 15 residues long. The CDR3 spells CASSLAASAHNEQFF. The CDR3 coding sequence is TGTGCCAGCAGCTTAGCGGCTAGCGCTCACAATGAGCAGTTCTTC. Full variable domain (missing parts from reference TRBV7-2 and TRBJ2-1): GAGVSQSPSNKVTEKGKDVELRCDPISGHTALYWYRQSLGQGLEFLIYFQGNSAPDKSGLPSDRFSAERTGGSVSTLTIQRTQQEDSAVYLCASSLAASAHNEQFFGPGTRLTVL.

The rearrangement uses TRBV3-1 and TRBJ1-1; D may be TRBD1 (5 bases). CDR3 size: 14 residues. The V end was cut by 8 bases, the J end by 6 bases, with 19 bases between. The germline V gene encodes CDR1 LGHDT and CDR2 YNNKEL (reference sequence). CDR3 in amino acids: CASGARGVGSEAFF. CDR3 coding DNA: TGTGCCAGCGGTGCAAGGGGCGTCGGATCTGAAGCTTTCTTT. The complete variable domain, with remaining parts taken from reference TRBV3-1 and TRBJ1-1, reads DTAVSQTPKYLVTQMGNDKSIKCEQNLGHDTMYWYKQDSKKFLKIMFSYNNKELIINETVPNRFSPKSPDKAHLNLHINSLELGDSAVYFCASGARGVGSEAFFGQGTRLTVV.

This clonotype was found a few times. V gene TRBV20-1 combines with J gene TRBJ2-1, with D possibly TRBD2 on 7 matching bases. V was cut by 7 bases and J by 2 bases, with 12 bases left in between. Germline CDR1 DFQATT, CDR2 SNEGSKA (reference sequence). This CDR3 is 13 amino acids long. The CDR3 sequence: CSVGGGTYNEQFF. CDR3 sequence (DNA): TGCAGTGTAGGGGGGGGCACCTACAATGAGCAGTTCTTC.

The CDR3 loop reads CSTRRLARDTQYF. In DNA form, the CDR3 reads TGCAGCACAAGAAGACTAGCTAGAGATACGCAGTATTTT. This rearrangement joins TRBV29-1 to TRBJ2-3; TRBD2 agrees at 7 bases. The CDR3 runs to 13 residues. With V trimmed by 8 bases and J by 5 bases, 10 bases remained unmatched. Germline lookup yields CDR1 SQVTM and CDR2 ANQGSEA.

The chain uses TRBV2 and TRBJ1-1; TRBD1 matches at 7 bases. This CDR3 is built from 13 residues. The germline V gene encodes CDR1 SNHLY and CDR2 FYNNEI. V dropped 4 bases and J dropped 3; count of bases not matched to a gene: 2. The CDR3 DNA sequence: TGTGCCAGCAGTGGGGACAGCTACACTGAAGCTTTCTTT. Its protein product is CASSGDSYTEAFF.

The CDR3, as DNA: TGTGCCAGCTCACCCCCCGGGTGGGGCCTCGATGAGCAGTTCTTC. This translates into CASSPPGWGLDEQFF. This sequence joins TRBV18 and TRBJ2-1; weak D call: TRBD1 (5 bases). This CDR3 comprises 15 residues. The V gene lost 3 bases and the J gene lost 8 bases, with 17 bases spanning the gap. The germline V gene encodes CDR1 KGHSH and CDR2 LQKENI.

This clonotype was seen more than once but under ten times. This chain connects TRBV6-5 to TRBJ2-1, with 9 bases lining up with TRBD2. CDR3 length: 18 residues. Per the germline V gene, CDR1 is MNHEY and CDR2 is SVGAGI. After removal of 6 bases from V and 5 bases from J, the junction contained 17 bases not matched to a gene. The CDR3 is CASRKRRVAGVVDNEQFF. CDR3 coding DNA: TGTGCCAGCAGGAAAAGGAGGGTAGCGGGAGTCGTCGACAATGAGCAGTTCTTC.

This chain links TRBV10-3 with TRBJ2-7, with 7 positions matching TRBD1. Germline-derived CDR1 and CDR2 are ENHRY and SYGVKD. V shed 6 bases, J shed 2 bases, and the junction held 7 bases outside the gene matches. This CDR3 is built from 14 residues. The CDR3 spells CAIRPGQSTYEQYF. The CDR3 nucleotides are TGTGCCATCAGACCGGGACAGTCAACCTACGAGCAGTACTTC.

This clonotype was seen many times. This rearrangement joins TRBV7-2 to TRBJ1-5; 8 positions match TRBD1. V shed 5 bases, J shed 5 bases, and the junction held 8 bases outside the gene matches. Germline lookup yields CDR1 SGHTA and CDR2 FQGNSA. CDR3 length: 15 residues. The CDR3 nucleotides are TGTGCCAGCAGCCCCAGCGGACAGGGATATCAGCCCCAGCATTTT. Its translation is CASSPSGQGYQPQHF.